The 9 T cell receptor beta chains in this list originate from one sample, sequenced in a study of shared T cell receptors in the human thymus (dated by TCRdb to about 2021). Library preparation employed the immunoSEQ multiplex PCR assay. TCRdb took over this immuneACCESS table, retaining in-frame rearrangements with V and J assigned. Such tables are incomplete; in checked studies, under half of the missing clones stem from an unresolved V gene, and the remainder is unexplained. Here the sample has about 660,000 clones; over 75% occur a single time. Jointly, the top ten make up 0.0095% to 0.012% of the sample. This same sample was also part of a study on human thymus T cells.

Sample: thymocytes. These receptors all stem from a boy under three years old with a congenital heart defect. Donor details come from another sample of the same person, matched by shared clones.

The chain is built from TRBV19 and TRBJ2-3, with 7 bases that match TRBD2. V lost 5 bases to trimming and J lost 0 bases; unmatched junction nucleotides: 5. CDR3 length: 15 amino acids. Germline values: CDR1 LNHDA, CDR2 SQIVND (reference sequence). CDR3 in amino acids: CASSGWGGSTDTQYF. CDR3 DNA sequence: TGTGCCAGTAGTGGCTGGGGGGGGAGCACAGATACGCAGTATTTT.

This chain uses TRBV7-3 with TRBJ2-7, with TRBD2 matching over 8 bases. Germline trimming cut 0 bases from V and 2 bases from J; bases unmatched to any gene: 3. The CDR3 has 15 amino acids. Germline V gives CDR1 SGHTA, CDR2 FQGTGA. The CDR3 DNA sequence: TGTGCCAGCAGCTTAACGAGCGGGGGAGCCTACGAGCAGTACTTC. It is translated as CASSLTSGGAYEQYF.

In nucleotides, the CDR3 is TGTGCCGGGCGGGGGGGGACTAGCGGGGTTTCTAGCACAGATACGCAGTATTTT. Amino acid sequence: CAGRGGTSGVSSTDTQYF. V and J are TRBV30 and TRBJ2-3; TRBD2 matches at 13 bases. The CDR3 is made up of 18 amino acids. The V segment lost 8 bases and the J segment 0 bases; nucleotides outside the gene matches: 14. CDR1 is GTSNPN, CDR2 SVGIG, per germline (reference sequence).

The J gene is TRBJ2-5, the V gene TRBV7-4; 12 bases line up with TRBD2. The length of the CDR3 is 16 residues. The ends lost 5 bases at V and 5 bases at J; junction bases unmatched: 9. Germline V gene data show CDR1 as SGHVT and CDR2 as SQSDAQ. CDR3 sequence reads: CASSPRLAGVWETQYF. CDR3 in DNA: TGTGCCAGCAGCCCCCGACTAGCGGGAGTTTGGGAGACCCAGTACTTC. The full variable domain, rest sourced from reference TRBV7-4 and TRBJ2-5, is GAGVSQSPRYKVAKRGRDVALRCDSISGHVTLYWYRQTLGQGSEVLTYSQSDAQRDKSGRPSGRFSAERPERSVSTLKIQRTEQGDSAVYLCASSPRLAGVWETQYFGPGTRLLVL.

The V call is TRBV9, the J call TRBJ1-1, with D possibly being TRBD1 (6 bases). Germline V lookup: CDR1 SGDLS, CDR2 YYNGEE. The CDR3 extends over 15 amino acids. The ends were cut back, 3 bases at V and 5 bases at J, with 17 bases in the middle. This CDR3 reads CASSATGWGGTEAFF. CDR3 sequence (DNA): TGTGCCAGCAGCGCCACAGGGTGGGGGGGGACTGAAGCTTTCTTT.

The V and J genes are TRBV12-5 and TRBJ2-3, with 8 bases fitting TRBD2. The CDR3 sequence is 14 residues long. V shed 6 bases, J shed 7 bases, and the junction held 9 bases outside the gene matches. Germline V gene data show CDR1 as LGHNT and CDR2 as FRNRAP. CDR3 nucleotides: TGTGCTAGTGGGCTTAGCGGGGACCCCTATACGCAGTATTTT. It translates to CASGLSGDPYTQYF.

The chain uses TRBV28 and TRBJ2-7; tentative D call: TRBD2 (5 bases). The ends were cut back, 4 bases at V and 9 bases at J, with 16 bases in the middle. The CDR3 has 13 residues. CDR1 is MDHEN and CDR2 is SYDVKM in the germline V gene. In DNA form, the CDR3 reads TGTGCCAGCAGTTCGGGGTCGCGTAATGTGCAGTACTTC. Residues: CASSSGSRNVQYF.

Comments on this clone: Within the sample, other DNA sequences also encode this same CDR3. The chain carries TRBV6-1 and TRBJ1-1, with D unclear. Germline CDR1 is MNHNS and CDR2 is SASEGT. The CDR3 sequence is 13 residues long. Between the trimmed V and J ends, which lost 3 bases and 3 bases, there was a span of 8 bases. CDR3 protein: CASSDPGDTEAFF. CDR3 coding DNA: TGTGCCAGCAGTGACCCGGGAGACACTGAAGCTTTCTTT.

This rearrangement joins TRBV19 to TRBJ2-1; a possible D gene is TRBD2 (6 bases). Per germline, CDR1 LNHDA and CDR2 SQIVND (reference sequence). Trimming took 3 bases from V and 4 from J, leaving 13 bases between them. CDR3 size: 15 residues. The CDR3 DNA reads TGTGCCAGTAGTATGATACTAGCCCTATACAATGAGCAGTTCTTC. Its translation: CASSMILALYNEQFF. Supplemented by reference TRBV19 and TRBJ2-1, the full variable domain reads DGGITQSPKYLFRKEGQNVTLSCEQNLNHDAMYWYRQDPGQGLRLIYYSQIVNDFQKGDIAEGYSVSREKKESFPLTVTSAQKNPTAFYLCASSMILALYNEQFFGPGTRLTVL.